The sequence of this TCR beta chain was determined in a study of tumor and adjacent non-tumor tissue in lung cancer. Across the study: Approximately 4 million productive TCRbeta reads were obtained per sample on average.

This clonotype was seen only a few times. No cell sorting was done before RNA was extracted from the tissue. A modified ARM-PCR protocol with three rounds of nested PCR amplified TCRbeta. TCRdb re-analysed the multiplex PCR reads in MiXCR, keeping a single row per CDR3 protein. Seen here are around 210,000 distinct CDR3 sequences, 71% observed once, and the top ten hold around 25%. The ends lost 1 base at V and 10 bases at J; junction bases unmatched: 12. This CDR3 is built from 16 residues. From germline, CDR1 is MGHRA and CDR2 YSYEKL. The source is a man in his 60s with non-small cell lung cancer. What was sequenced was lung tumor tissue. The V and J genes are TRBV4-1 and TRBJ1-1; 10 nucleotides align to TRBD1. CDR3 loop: CASSQVLRQGAKGAFF. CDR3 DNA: TGCGCCAGCAGCCAAGTCCTGAGACAGGGGGCAAAAGGAGCTTTCTTT.